The 13 T cell receptor beta chains in this list originate from one sample, sequenced in a study of shared clonotypes between healthy human individuals. Profiling relied on immunoSEQ multiplex PCR, and the TCRdb table lists in-frame clones only, not all of them. The sample contains 650,000 to 800,000 clones, under 95% of which appear only once. Naive CD8 isolation took CD45RO-negative cells positively selected for CCR7 and excluded terminally differentiated effector memory CD45RA+ cells. The specimen was naive CD8+ T cells sorted from blood. These receptors were taken from a man aged 30 to 39 in good health.

V is TRBV29-1 and J is TRBJ2-1; the match to TRBD2 covers 15 bases. From germline, CDR1 is SQVTM and CDR2 ANQGSEA. V dropped 6 bases and J dropped 9; count of bases not matched to a gene: 12. The CDR3 sequence is 16 residues long. Here the CDR3 DNA reads TGCAGCGTCACAAGGACTAGCGGGAGGGCCCCTCGTGAGCAGTTCTTC. It yields the protein CSVTRTSGRAPREQFF.

The chain joins TRBV7-6 to TRBJ2-1; 9 nucleotides align to TRBD1. Germline assignment: CDR1 SGHVS and CDR2 FNYEAQ. V shed 1 base, J shed 9 bases, and the junction held 10 bases outside the gene matches. The CDR3 extends over 16 amino acids. CDR3 sequence reads: CASSLGGGQGLLEQFF. The CDR3 DNA reads as TGTGCCAGCAGCTTAGGAGGGGGACAGGGTCTCCTTGAGCAGTTCTTC. The full variable domain, rest sourced from reference TRBV7-6 and TRBJ2-1, is GAGVSQSPRYKVTKRGQDVALRCDPISGHVSLYWYRQALGQGPEFLTYFNYEAQQDKSGLPNDRFSAERPEGSISTLTIQRTEQRDSAMYRCASSLGGGQGLLEQFFGPGTRLTVL.

J is TRBJ2-7 and V is TRBV10-3; perhaps TRBD2 as D (6 bases). CDR1 is ENHRY and CDR2 is SYGVKD in the germline V gene. Trimming took off 6 bases at V and 4 bases at J, with 19 bases between the two ends. The CDR3 runs to 15 residues. CDR3 region: CAISGGPSEVYEQYF. The CDR3, as DNA: TGTGCCATCAGCGGGGGACCCTCTGAAGTTTACGAGCAGTACTTC.

The chain joins TRBV4-3 to TRBJ2-7; possible D gene TRBD1, 6 bases. The CDR3 is made up of 14 amino acids. The germline V gene has CDR1 LGHNA and CDR2 YSLEER. The V end lost 3 bases, the J end lost 5 bases, and 14 bases lay between the germline ends. CDR3 region: CASSQVQGSDEQYF. In DNA form, the CDR3 reads TGCGCCAGCAGCCAGGTACAGGGATCCGACGAGCAGTACTTC.

The CDR3 DNA reads as TGTGCCAGCAGCGGAACTAGCGAACATACGCAGTATTTT. Translated, it gives CASSGTSEHTQYF. The chain recombines TRBV9 with TRBJ2-3; 7 nucleotides align to TRBD2. Germline trimming cut 3 bases from V and 7 bases from J; bases unmatched to any gene: 5. Per the germline V gene, CDR1 is SGDLS and CDR2 is YYNGEE. The CDR3 runs 13 residues.

On this clone: The identical CDR3 is also encoded by other nucleotide sequences in the sample. J is TRBJ2-7 and V is TRBV10-3, with D possibly TRBD2 on 5 matching bases. Germline lookup yields CDR1 ENHRY and CDR2 SYGVKD. V was pared by 4 bases and J by 0 bases, with 7 bases between. The CDR3 loop spans 13 amino acids. This CDR3 is CAISGGSSYEQYF. In DNA form, the CDR3 reads TGTGCCATCAGTGGAGGGAGCTCCTACGAGCAGTACTTC.

This clone was observed once. The chain uses TRBV7-9 and TRBJ2-1, with 7 bases identical to TRBD2. From germline, CDR1 is SEHNR and CDR2 FQNEAQ (reference sequence). The V segment lost 5 bases and the J segment 3 bases; nucleotides outside the gene matches: 10. This CDR3 has 16 amino acids. CDR3: CASSPRAGVNYNEQFF. The CDR3 region has the DNA TGTGCCAGCAGCCCCCGGGCGGGGGTTAACTACAATGAGCAGTTCTTC.

This rearrangement joins TRBV7-8 to TRBJ1-5; weak D call: TRBD1 (5 bases). Trimming pared 5 bases from V and 7 bases from J, leaving 15 bases between. This CDR3 is 14 amino acids long. Per the germline V gene, CDR1 is SGHVS and CDR2 is FQNEAQ. The CDR3 protein is CASSRDPGKQPQHF. CDR3 DNA sequence: TGTGCCAGCAGCCGGGACCCCGGGAAGCAGCCCCAGCATTTT.

This sequence joins TRBV7-9 and TRBJ1-1, with a weak D call TRBD1 (5 bases). This CDR3 region has 18 residues. The V end was cut by 10 bases, the J end by 1 base, with 28 bases between. From germline, CDR1 is SEHNR and CDR2 FQNEAQ (reference sequence). The chain's CDR3 is CAISLRERTERTNTEAFF. DNA of the CDR3: TGTGCCATCTCCCTCAGGGAAAGGACCGAGCGGACGAACACTGAAGCTTTCTTT.

This rearrangement joins TRBV27 to TRBJ2-7, with 10 bases fitting TRBD2. With 8 bases clipped from V and 1 base from J, the junction kept 8 bases outside the gene matches. Germline V CDR1 and CDR2: MNHEY, SMNVEV (reference sequence). This CDR3 contains 15 residues. CDR3 amino acids: CASGIAGGGSYEQYF. CDR3 nucleotides: TGTGCCAGCGGAATAGCGGGAGGAGGGTCCTACGAGCAGTACTTC.

The chain has TRBV7-9 and TRBJ2-7, with 11 positions matching TRBD2. Trimming took 4 bases from V and 5 from J; bases not matched to a gene: 7. The CDR3 contains 15 residues. The V gene's germline CDR1 is SEHNR and CDR2 FQNEAQ (reference sequence). The CDR3 is CASSSILAGEHEQYF. CDR3 DNA sequence: TGTGCCAGCAGCTCGATACTAGCGGGAGAACACGAGCAGTACTTC.

The rearrangement uses TRBV5-1 and TRBJ2-3; the D call may be TRBD1 or TRBD2 (5 bases each). The CDR3 loop spans 14 amino acids. Between the trimmed V and J ends, which lost 1 base and 1 base, there was a span of 7 bases. Germline CDR1 and CDR2: SGHRS and YFSETQ. The CDR3 DNA reads TGCGCCAGCAGCTTGAGAGGGGGCACAGATACGCAGTATTTT. It codes for CASSLRGGTDTQYF.

The count of this clone is one. The V and J genes are TRBV27 and TRBJ2-1, with 10 nucleotides matching TRBD1. Looked up from germline, CDR1 is MNHEY and CDR2 is SMNVEV (reference sequence). V lost 3 bases to trimming and J lost 8 bases; unmatched junction nucleotides: 10. The CDR3 sequence is 16 residues long. The CDR3: CASSFQPGQGRDEQFF. CDR3 nucleotide sequence: TGTGCCAGCAGTTTCCAGCCGGGACAGGGGAGGGATGAGCAGTTCTTC.